These 27 T cell receptor beta chains were sequenced from one sample in a study of cytomegalovirus exposure and HLA in healthy donors. Both 60 Vbeta primers and 13 Jbeta primers went into the PCR. Assay: immunoSEQ multiplex PCR; the TCRdb copy retains only in-frame clones and omits some. The sample yields 200,000 or so clones, over 70% seen once. The sequenced sample was PBMCs. Source of these receptors: a man aged 50 or older in good health and CMV-seronegative.

This rearrangement joins TRBV30 to TRBJ2-1; 11 nucleotides match TRBD2. The V gene end was trimmed by 0 bases and the J gene end by 10 bases; junction bases not matched to a gene: 17. The CDR3 extends over 18 amino acids. In germline, CDR1 is GTSNPN, CDR2 SVGIG (reference sequence). CDR3 DNA sequence: TGTGCCTGGAGTGTGTGGAGGGGGCTAGCGGGGGGCCGTGTGGAGCAGTTCTTC. Protein: CAWSVWRGLAGGRVEQFF.

The rearrangement joins TRBV28 to TRBJ2-5; 7 positions match TRBD2. V lost 2 bases to trimming and J lost 6 bases; unmatched junction nucleotides: 6. Looked up from germline, CDR1 is MDHEN and CDR2 is SYDVKM. The length of the CDR3 is 14 residues. In nucleotides, the CDR3 is TGTGCCAGCAGTTTAGGGAGGGAAGGAAAGACCCAGTACTTC. Translation gives CASSLGREGKTQYF.

The chain recombines TRBV29-1 with TRBJ1-2, with D maybe TRBD1 (6 bases). Deletions cut 3 bases from V and 4 bases from J, with 9 bases between. The CDR3 spans 12 residues. Germline V gives CDR1 SQVTM, CDR2 ANQGSEA. The CDR3 is CSVEDRPYGYTF. The CDR3 nucleotides read TGCAGCGTTGAGGACAGACCCTATGGCTACACCTTC.

V and J are TRBV4-1 and TRBJ2-7, with 8 bases identical to TRBD2. This CDR3 contains 17 residues. Looked up from germline, CDR1 is MGHRA and CDR2 is YSYEKL. J lost 0 bases, V lost 4 bases, and 11 bases had no gene match. CDR3 sequence reads: CASSLREIAGHSYEQYF. Here the CDR3 DNA reads TGCGCCAGCAGCCTAAGGGAAATAGCGGGGCACTCCTACGAGCAGTACTTC.

The rearrangement uses TRBV27 and TRBJ1-4; D is ambiguous. The CDR3 runs 15 residues. The ends were cut back, 4 bases at V and 6 bases at J, with 15 bases in the middle. The germline V gene encodes CDR1 MNHEY and CDR2 SMNVEV (reference sequence). The CDR3 reads CASSSYPQSYEKLFF. CDR3 coding DNA: TGTGCCAGCAGTTCATATCCTCAGTCTTATGAAAAACTGTTTTTT.

This chain joins TRBV5-1 and TRBJ2-3, with TRBD2 identical over 13 bases. The V gene end was trimmed by 4 bases and the J gene end by 1 base; junction bases not matched to a gene: 3. CDR1 and CDR2 from the germline V gene are SGHRS and YFSETQ. The CDR3 length is 16 residues. The CDR3 DNA reads as TGCGCCAGCAGCACTGGACTAGCGGGGGGCACAGATACGCAGTATTTT. It is translated as CASSTGLAGGTDTQYF.

J is TRBJ1-1 and V is TRBV19; D is perhaps TRBD1 (6 bases). In germline, CDR1 is LNHDA, CDR2 SQIVND (reference sequence). The CDR3 totals 15 residues. Between the trimmed V and J ends, which lost 7 bases and 0 bases, there was a span of 15 bases. DNA for the CDR3: TGTGCCAGTACTCCGGGACACCTCATGAACACTGAAGCTTTCTTT. Protein sequence: CASTPGHLMNTEAFF.

The chain combines TRBV7-2 with TRBJ1-2, with D maybe TRBD1 (6 bases). Germline CDR1 SGHTA, CDR2 FQGNSA. This CDR3 region has 14 residues. V shed 8 bases and J shed 2 bases, with 15 bases lying between them. CDR3 DNA: TGTGCCAGCCAACTACAAAGGGGGAACTATGGCTACACCTTC. Its protein is CASQLQRGNYGYTF.

The rearrangement joins TRBV19 to TRBJ1-6; weak D call: TRBD1 (5 bases). Trimming removed 5 bases from V and 6 bases from J, with 14 bases in between. CDR1 is LNHDA and CDR2 is SQIVND in the germline V gene (reference sequence). The length of the CDR3 is 15 residues. The CDR3 DNA sequence: TGTGCCAGTAGTCCTTTCACAGGCAGTAATTCACCCCTCCACTTT. Encoded protein: CASSPFTGSNSPLHF.

The chain couples TRBV11-2 to TRBJ2-5; D is possibly TRBD2 (7 bases). Germline loops: CDR1 SGHAT, CDR2 FQNNGV. The CDR3 is 18 amino acids. With 3 bases removed from V and 4 bases from J, the gap between germline ends came to 24 bases. The CDR3 bases are TGTGCCAGCAGCTTGGGGGGTCTGGGAGGGGGGCTAGGAGAGACCCAGTACTTC. This codes for CASSLGGLGGGLGETQYF.

This clone is a singleton in its sample. V usage is TRBV19 and J usage is TRBJ1-2, with 8 bases identical to TRBD1. The CDR3 covers 15 residues. Germline trimming cut 4 bases from V and 3 bases from J; bases unmatched to any gene: 7. CDR1 is LNHDA and CDR2 is SQIVND in the germline V gene (reference sequence). The CDR3 region is CASSTRGQGDYGYTF. Here the CDR3 DNA reads TGTGCCAGTAGTACCCGCGGACAGGGCGACTATGGCTACACCTTC.

This clone was counted a single time. The chain is built from TRBV7-9 and TRBJ1-5; TRBD1 matches 8 bases. Germline values: CDR1 SEHNR, CDR2 FQNEAQ (reference sequence). V lost 5 bases to trimming and J lost 7 bases; unmatched junction nucleotides: 4. This CDR3 has 13 amino acids. The CDR3 sequence: CASSRQGTQPQHF. CDR3 in DNA: TGTGCCAGCAGCCGACAGGGGACCCAGCCCCAGCATTTT.

The rearrangement links TRBV7-2 to TRBJ1-6; D is possibly TRBD1 (5 bases). The germline V gene has CDR1 SGHTA and CDR2 FQGNSA. V dropped 7 bases and J dropped 10 bases, with 17 bases sitting between them. The CDR3 spans 14 residues. CDR3 in DNA: TGTGCCAGCAAATTCCGGGGGGGAAAATCACCCCTCCACTTT. Protein sequence: CASKFRGGKSPLHF.

This clone was seen only a few times. Here the CDR3 DNA reads TGCGCCAGCAGCTTCGGGCTAGCGGAGACCCAGTACTTC. Amino acids: CASSFGLAETQYF. The chain links TRBV5-1 to TRBJ2-5; TRBD2 might be the D (6 bases). The CDR3 is 13 residues long. Germline CDR1 and CDR2: SGHRS and YFSETQ. Trimming cost V 2 bases and J 5 bases, with 10 bases left between them.

V is TRBV7-9 and J is TRBJ2-1; 10 positions agree with TRBD2. V gave up 4 bases and J gave up 3 bases; unmatched junction bases: 9. Germline V gene sequence: CDR1 SEHNR, CDR2 FQNEAQ (reference sequence). This CDR3 has 17 residues. The DNA of the CDR3 is TGTGCCAGCAGCTGGATCTTAGCGGGGGGTCTCTACAATGAGCAGTTCTTC. Amino acid sequence: CASSWILAGGLYNEQFF.

V and J are TRBV5-6 and TRBJ2-3, with D uncertain. The CDR3 covers 12 residues. CDR1 and CDR2 (germline): SGHDT, YYEEEE. Trimming took 8 bases from V and 2 from J, leaving 9 bases between them. The CDR3 here is CASGPPTDTQYF. The CDR3 coding sequence is TGTGCCAGTGGGCCCCCCACAGATACGCAGTATTTT.

The CDR3 region is CASSSGTGGMEQFF. Here the CDR3 DNA reads TGCGCCAGCAGTTCCGGGACAGGCGGAATGGAGCAGTTCTTC. The gene calls are TRBV5-1 and TRBJ2-1; 8 bases align to TRBD1. This CDR3 spans 14 amino acids. J gave up 10 bases and V 5 bases, and 11 bases lay outside the gene matches. Germline V gives CDR1 SGHRS, CDR2 YFSETQ. Filled out from reference TRBV5-1 and TRBJ2-1, the complete variable domain reads KAGVTQTPRYLIKTRGQQVTLSCSPISGHRSVSWYQQTPGQGLQFLFEYFSETQRNKGNFPGRFSGRQFSNSRSEMNVSTLELGDSALYLCASSSGTGGMEQFFGPGTRLTVL.

The J gene is TRBJ2-7, the V gene TRBV15; 10 positions agree with TRBD1. CDR3 length: 15 amino acids. Losses at the gene ends were 0 bases for V and 5 bases for J; bases not matched to a gene: 4. Germline lookup yields CDR1 LNHNV and CDR2 YYDKDF (reference sequence). DNA of the CDR3: TGTGCCACCAGCAGAGACCCAGGACAGGGGGACGAGCAGTACTTC. Its protein product is CATSRDPGQGDEQYF. Based on the CDR3 plus reference TRBV15 and TRBJ2-7, the full variable domain is DAMVIQNPRYQVTQFGKPVTLSCSQTLNHNVMYWYQQKSSQAPKLLFHYYDKDFNNEADTPDNFQSRRPNTSFCFLDIRSPGLGDTAMYLCATSRDPGQGDEQYFGPGTRLTVT.

The chain combines TRBV19 with TRBJ2-5; the match to TRBD2 covers 9 bases. Trimming cost V 6 bases and J 4 bases; bases outside gene matches: 9. The CDR3 consists of 15 residues. The germline gives CDR1 LNHDA, CDR2 SQIVND (reference sequence). The CDR3 loop reads CASSPAGGLLETQYF. The CDR3 DNA follows: TGTGCCAGTAGCCCGGCGGGGGGGCTTTTAGAGACCCAGTACTTC.

Here the CDR3 DNA reads TGTGCCAGCGCACGGGCAGGGCGTGACGAGCAGTACTTC. It encodes CASARAGRDEQYF. The chain carries TRBV6-6 and TRBJ2-7, with D perhaps matching TRBD1 (5 bases). The germline V gene has CDR1 MNHNY and CDR2 SVGAGI (reference sequence). V was shortened by 8 bases and J by 5 bases, with 16 bases between the two germline ends. The length of the CDR3 is 13 residues.

This sequence joins TRBV19 and TRBJ1-4; possibly TRBD1 for D (6 bases). Germline CDR1 LNHDA, CDR2 SQIVND (reference sequence). V was trimmed by 9 bases and J by 2 bases, leaving 10 bases between them. The length of the CDR3 is 13 residues. The CDR3 DNA reads as TGTGCCAGCAAAGGACAGACTAATGAAAAACTGTTTTTT. Its protein product is CASKGQTNEKLFF.

The chain combines TRBV6-1 with TRBJ1-6; 7 bases are a match to TRBD1. The CDR3 totals 16 residues. The trim removed 4 bases at V and 2 bases at J, leaving 5 bases unmatched. From germline, CDR1 is MNHNS and CDR2 SASEGT. CDR3 sequence (DNA): TGTGCCAGCAGTGGACAGGGAGGCACCTATAATTCACCCCTCCACTTT. This sequence encodes CASSGQGGTYNSPLHF.

The chain recombines TRBV9 with TRBJ2-3, with D possibly matching TRBD1 (6 bases). The CDR3 spans 14 residues. The germline V and J ends were trimmed by 4 bases and 4 bases, with 13 bases remaining between them. CDR1 SGDLS and CDR2 YYNGEE come from the germline V gene. CDR3 in amino acids: CASSLEGVSDTQYF. CDR3 DNA sequence: TGTGCCAGCAGCCTCGAGGGGGTCTCAGATACGCAGTATTTT.

The chain employs TRBV14 and TRBJ2-1; the match to TRBD2 covers 7 bases. This CDR3 comprises 15 residues. Germline V CDR1 and CDR2: SGHDN, FVKESK. With V trimmed by 3 bases and J by 7 bases, 9 bases remained unmatched. The CDR3 loop reads CASSHLAGLRNEQFF. The CDR3 coding sequence is TGTGCCAGCAGCCACTTAGCGGGTCTTCGGAATGAGCAGTTCTTC.

The chain is built from TRBV7-3 and TRBJ2-2; 10 bases fit TRBD1. CDR3 length: 14 amino acids. V trimming: 6 bases; J trimming: 8 bases; junction bases outside the gene matches: 6. The V gene's germline CDR1 is SGHTA and CDR2 FQGTGA. CDR3 amino acids: CASSGTGASGELFF. Here the CDR3 DNA reads TGTGCCAGCAGTGGGACAGGGGCCTCAGGGGAGCTGTTTTTT.

The rearrangement links TRBV4-1 to TRBJ2-5; 7 bases match TRBD1. From germline, CDR1 is MGHRA and CDR2 YSYEKL. V shed 1 base, J shed 5 bases, and the junction held 4 bases outside the gene matches. The CDR3 covers 14 residues. The CDR3 DNA reads TGCGCCAGCAGCCAAGTTCTCAGGGGGGAGACCCAGTACTTC. Translating it yields CASSQVLRGETQYF.

J is TRBJ1-4 and V is TRBV7-6; no clear D. V lost 0 bases and J 5 bases, leaving 10 bases between the germline ends. Per the germline V gene, CDR1 is SGHVS and CDR2 is FNYEAQ. This CDR3 is built from 15 residues. The CDR3 DNA sequence: TGTGCCAGCAGCTTAGCGCTCACGAGGAATGAAAAACTGTTTTTT. It specifies CASSLALTRNEKLFF. Together with reference TRBV7-6 and TRBJ1-4, the CDR3 gives the full variable domain: GAGVSQSPRYKVTKRGQDVALRCDPISGHVSLYWYRQALGQGPEFLTYFNYEAQQDKSGLPNDRFSAERPEGSISTLTIQRTEQRDSAMYRCASSLALTRNEKLFFGSGTQLSVL.